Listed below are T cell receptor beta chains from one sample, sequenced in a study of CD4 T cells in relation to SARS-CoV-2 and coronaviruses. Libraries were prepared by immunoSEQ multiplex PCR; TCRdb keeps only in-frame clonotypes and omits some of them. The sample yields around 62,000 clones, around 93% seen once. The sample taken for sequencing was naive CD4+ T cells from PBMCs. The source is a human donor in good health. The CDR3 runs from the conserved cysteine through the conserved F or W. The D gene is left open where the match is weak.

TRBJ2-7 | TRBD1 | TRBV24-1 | CATGTGLLHEQYF | TGTGCCACCGGGACAGGGCTTTTACACGAGCAGTACTTC
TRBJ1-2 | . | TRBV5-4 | CASSTRRGHYGYTF | TGTGCCAGCAGCACCCGGAGGGGCCACTATGGCTACACCTTC
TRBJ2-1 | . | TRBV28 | CASSRGGRLDNEQFF | TGTGCCAGCAGTCGAGGGGGTAGGTTGGACAATGAGCAGTTCTTC
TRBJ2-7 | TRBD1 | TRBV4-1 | CASSQHKTGSDEQYF | TGCGCCAGCAGCCAACACAAGACAGGGTCCGACGAGCAGTACTTC
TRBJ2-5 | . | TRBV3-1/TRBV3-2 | CASSQEGRQETQYF | TGTGCCAGCAGCCAAGAAGGCCGCCAAGAGACCCAGTACTTC
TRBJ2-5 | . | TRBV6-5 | CASSYGIPGGETQYF | TGTGCCAGCAGTTACGGCATCCCCGGTGGGGAGACCCAGTACTTC
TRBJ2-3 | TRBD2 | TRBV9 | CASSVVTGGAGKQYF | TGTGCCAGCAGCGTAGTAACGGGAGGAGCGGGAAAGCAGTATTTT
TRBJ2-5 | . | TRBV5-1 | CASSTDRETQYF | TGCGCCAGCAGCACGGACCGGGAGACCCAGTACTTC
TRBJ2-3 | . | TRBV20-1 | CSASLGNTQYF | TGCAGTGCTAGCTTGGGGAATACGCAGTATTTT
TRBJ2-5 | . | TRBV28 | CASSEGRRETQYF | TGTGCCAGCAGTGAGGGGAGGAGAGAGACCCAGTACTTC
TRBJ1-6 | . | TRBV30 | CAWSGTTARGSPLHF | TGTGCCTGGAGTGGGACGACAGCCCGCGGTTCACCCCTCCACTTT
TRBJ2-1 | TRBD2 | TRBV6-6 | CASSLGLDVYNEQFF | TGTGCCAGCAGTTTGGGACTAGATGTCTACAATGAGCAGTTCTTC
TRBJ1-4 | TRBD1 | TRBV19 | CASSGPGTATNEKLFF | TGTGCCAGTAGTGGACCCGGGACAGCAACTAATGAAAAACTGTTTTTT
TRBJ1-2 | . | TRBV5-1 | CASRSGDTDNYGYTF | TGCGCCAGCAGGAGCGGGGACACGGACAACTATGGCTACACCTTC
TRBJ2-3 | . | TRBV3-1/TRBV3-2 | CASSQDTSSFGQYF | TGTGCCAGCAGCCAAGATACTTCCTCTTTCGGGCAGTATTTT
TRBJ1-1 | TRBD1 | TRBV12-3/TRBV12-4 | CASSLKGATEAFF | TGTGCCAGCAGTCTTAAGGGGGCTACTGAAGCTTTCTTT
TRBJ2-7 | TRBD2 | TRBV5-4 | CASSWGAGTTYEQYF | TGTGCCAGCAGTTGGGGAGCGGGAACTACCTACGAGCAGTACTTC
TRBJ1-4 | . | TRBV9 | CASSVDPATNEKLFF | TGTGCCAGCAGCGTAGACCCCGCAACTAATGAAAAACTGTTTTTT
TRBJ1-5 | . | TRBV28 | CASKPQARQPQHF | TGTGCCAGCAAGCCCCAGGCGCGGCAGCCCCAGCATTTT
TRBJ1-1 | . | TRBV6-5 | CASSTEGQTNTEAFF | TGTGCCAGCAGTACCGAGGGACAAACGAACACTGAAGCTTTCTTT
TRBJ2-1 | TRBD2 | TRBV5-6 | CASSILAGESFNEQFF | TGTGCCAGCAGCATTTTAGCGGGAGAGTCGTTCAATGAGCAGTTCTTC
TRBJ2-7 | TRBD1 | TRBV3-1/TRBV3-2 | CASSQVRDSLLFFF | TGTGCCAGCAGCCAAGTCCGGGACAGCCTTCTCTTTTTTTTC
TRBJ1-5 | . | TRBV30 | CAWTLAPHNQPQHF | TGTGCCTGGACCCTCGCCCCGCACAATCAGCCCCAGCATTTT
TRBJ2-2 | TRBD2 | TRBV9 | CASSITLAGSTGELFF | TGTGCCAGCAGCATCACCCTAGCGGGATCGACCGGGGAGCTGTTTTTT
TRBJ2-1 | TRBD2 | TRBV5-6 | CASSLVPSGGMREQFF | TGTGCCAGCAGCTTGGTTCCGAGCGGGGGGATGAGAGAGCAGTTCTTC
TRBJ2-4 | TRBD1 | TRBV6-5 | CASSLTGENIQYF | TGTGCCAGCAGTTTGACAGGGGAAAACATTCAGTACTTC
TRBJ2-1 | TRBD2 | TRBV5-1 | CASSLGPASGSSYNEQFF | TGCGCCAGCAGCTTGGGTCCCGCTAGCGGGAGCTCCTACAATGAGCAGTTCTTC
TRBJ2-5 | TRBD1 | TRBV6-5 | CASSYGNRGGAQYF | TGTGCCAGCAGTTACGGGAACAGGGGTGGGGCCCAGTACTTC